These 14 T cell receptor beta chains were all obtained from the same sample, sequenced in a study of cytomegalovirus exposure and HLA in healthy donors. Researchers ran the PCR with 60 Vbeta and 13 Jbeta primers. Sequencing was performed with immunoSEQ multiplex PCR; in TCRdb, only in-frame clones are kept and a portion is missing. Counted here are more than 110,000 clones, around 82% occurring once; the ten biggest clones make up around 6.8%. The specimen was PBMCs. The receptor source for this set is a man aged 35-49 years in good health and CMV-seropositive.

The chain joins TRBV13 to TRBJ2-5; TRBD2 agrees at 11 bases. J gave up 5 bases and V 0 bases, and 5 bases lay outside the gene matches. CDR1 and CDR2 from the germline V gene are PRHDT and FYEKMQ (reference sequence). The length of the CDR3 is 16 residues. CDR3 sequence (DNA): TGTGCCAGCAGCTTAGGACTAGCGGGAGCGGGGGAGACCCAGTACTTC. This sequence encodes CASSLGLAGAGETQYF.

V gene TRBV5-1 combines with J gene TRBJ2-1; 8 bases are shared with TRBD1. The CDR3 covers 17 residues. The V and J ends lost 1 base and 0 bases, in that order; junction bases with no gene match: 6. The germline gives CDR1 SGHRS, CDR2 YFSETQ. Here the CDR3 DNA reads TGCGCCAGCAGCTTGTCTCGCAGGGGGCTCTCCTACAATGAGCAGTTCTTC. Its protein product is CASSLSRRGLSYNEQFF.

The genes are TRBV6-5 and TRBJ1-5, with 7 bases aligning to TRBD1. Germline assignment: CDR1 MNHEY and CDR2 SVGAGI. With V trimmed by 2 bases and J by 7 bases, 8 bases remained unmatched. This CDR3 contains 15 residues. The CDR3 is CASSYTTGTDQPQHF. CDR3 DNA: TGTGCCAGCAGTTACACCACCGGGACAGACCAGCCCCAGCATTTT.

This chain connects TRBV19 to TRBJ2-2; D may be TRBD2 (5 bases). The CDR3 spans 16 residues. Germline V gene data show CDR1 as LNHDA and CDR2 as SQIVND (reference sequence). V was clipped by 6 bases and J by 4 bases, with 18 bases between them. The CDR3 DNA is TGTGCCAGTAGCCCCGCATGGGGAGTCCCCACCGGGGAGCTGTTTTTT. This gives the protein CASSPAWGVPTGELFF.

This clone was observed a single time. The DNA of the CDR3 is TGTGCCAGCAGCTTAGGGAGGGTCAATCAGCCCCAGCATTTT. This encodes CASSLGRVNQPQHF. The J gene is TRBJ1-5, the V gene TRBV7-2, with D uncertain. V shed 1 base and J shed 3 bases, with 7 bases lying between them. Per germline, CDR1 SGHTA and CDR2 FQGNSA. The CDR3 runs 14 residues.

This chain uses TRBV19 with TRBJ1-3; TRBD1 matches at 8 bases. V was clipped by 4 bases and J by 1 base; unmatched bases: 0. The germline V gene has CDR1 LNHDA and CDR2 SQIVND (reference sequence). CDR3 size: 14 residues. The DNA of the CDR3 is TGTGCCAGTAGTAGGACAGGGTCTGGAAACACCATATATTTT. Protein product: CASSRTGSGNTIYF.

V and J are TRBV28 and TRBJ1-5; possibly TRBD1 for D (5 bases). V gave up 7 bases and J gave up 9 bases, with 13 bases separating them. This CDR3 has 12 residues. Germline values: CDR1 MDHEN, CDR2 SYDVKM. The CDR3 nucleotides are TGTGCCAGCACCTGGGGGGGTGCGCCCCAGCATTTT. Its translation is CASTWGGAPQHF.

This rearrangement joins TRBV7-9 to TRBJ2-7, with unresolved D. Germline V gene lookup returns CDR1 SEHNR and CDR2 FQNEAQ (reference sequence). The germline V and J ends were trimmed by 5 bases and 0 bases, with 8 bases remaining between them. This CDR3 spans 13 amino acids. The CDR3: CASSPRSSYEQYF. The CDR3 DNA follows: TGTGCCAGCAGCCCCCGTTCCTCCTACGAGCAGTACTTC.

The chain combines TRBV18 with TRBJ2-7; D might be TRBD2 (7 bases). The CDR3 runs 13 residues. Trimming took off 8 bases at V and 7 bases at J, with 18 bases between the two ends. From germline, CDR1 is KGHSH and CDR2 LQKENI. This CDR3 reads CASQDSRGGEQYF. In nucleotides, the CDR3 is TGTGCCAGCCAGGACAGCCGGGGAGGGGAGCAGTACTTC.

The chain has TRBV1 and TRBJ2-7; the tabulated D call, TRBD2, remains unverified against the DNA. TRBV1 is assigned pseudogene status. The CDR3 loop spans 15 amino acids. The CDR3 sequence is CTSSQIDREFYEQYF. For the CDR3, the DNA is TGCACCAGCAGCCAAATCGACCGGGAGTTCTACGAGCAGTACTTC.

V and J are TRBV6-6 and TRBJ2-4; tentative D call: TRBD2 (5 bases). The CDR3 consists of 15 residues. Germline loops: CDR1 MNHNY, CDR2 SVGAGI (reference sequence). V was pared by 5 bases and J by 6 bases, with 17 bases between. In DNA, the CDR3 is TGTGCCAGCAGTGGCGGGCTTGACAACTCAAACATTCAGTACTTC. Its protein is CASSGGLDNSNIQYF.

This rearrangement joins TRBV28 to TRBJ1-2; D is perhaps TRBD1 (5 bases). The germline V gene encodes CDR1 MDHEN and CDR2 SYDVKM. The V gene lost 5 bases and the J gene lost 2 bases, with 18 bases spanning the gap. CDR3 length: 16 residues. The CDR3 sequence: CASSRQNLIPNYGYTF. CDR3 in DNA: TGTGCCAGCAGTAGACAGAATCTCATCCCCAACTATGGCTACACCTTC.

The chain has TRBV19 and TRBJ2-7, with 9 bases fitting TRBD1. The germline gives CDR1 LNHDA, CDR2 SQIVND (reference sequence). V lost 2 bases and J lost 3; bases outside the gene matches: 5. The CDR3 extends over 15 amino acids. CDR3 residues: CASSISRTGVYEQYF. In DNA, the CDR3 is TGTGCCAGTAGTATAAGTAGGACAGGGGTCTACGAGCAGTACTTC.

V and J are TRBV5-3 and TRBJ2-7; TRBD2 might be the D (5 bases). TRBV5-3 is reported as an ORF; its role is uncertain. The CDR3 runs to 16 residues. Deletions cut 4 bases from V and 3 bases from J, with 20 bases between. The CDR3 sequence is CARSMPGRARCYEQYF. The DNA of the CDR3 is TGTGCCAGAAGCATGCCGGGAAGAGCCCGTTGCTACGAGCAGTACTTC.